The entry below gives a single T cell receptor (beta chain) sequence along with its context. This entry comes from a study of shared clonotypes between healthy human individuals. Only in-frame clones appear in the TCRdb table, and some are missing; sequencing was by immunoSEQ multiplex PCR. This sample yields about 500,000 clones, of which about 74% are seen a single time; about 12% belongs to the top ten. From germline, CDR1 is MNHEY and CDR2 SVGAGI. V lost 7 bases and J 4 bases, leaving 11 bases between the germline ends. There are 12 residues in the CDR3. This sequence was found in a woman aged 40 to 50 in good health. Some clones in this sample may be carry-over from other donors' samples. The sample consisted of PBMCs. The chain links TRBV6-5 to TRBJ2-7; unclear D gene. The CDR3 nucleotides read TGTGCCAGCATGAACAGAGCGTACGAGCAGTACTTC. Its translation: CASMNRAYEQYF.